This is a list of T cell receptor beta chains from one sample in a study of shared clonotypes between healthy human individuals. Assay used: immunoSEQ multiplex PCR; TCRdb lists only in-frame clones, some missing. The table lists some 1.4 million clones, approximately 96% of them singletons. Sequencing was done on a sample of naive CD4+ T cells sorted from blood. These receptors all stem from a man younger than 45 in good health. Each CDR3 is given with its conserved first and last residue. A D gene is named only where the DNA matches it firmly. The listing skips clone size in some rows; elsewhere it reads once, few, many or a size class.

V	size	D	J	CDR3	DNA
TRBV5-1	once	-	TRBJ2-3	CASSVSTDTQYF	TGCGCCAGCAGCGTTTCCACAGATACGCAGTATTTT
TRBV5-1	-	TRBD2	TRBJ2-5	CASSLGLAGDQETQYF	TGCGCCAGCAGCTTGGGGCTAGCGGGAGACCAAGAGACCCAGTACTTC
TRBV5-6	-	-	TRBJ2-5	CASSRSGTQETQYF	TGTGCCAGCAGCCGAAGCGGGACACAAGAGACCCAGTACTTC
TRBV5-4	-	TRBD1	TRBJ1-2	CASSTRDRFSYGYTF	TGTGCCAGCAGCACCCGGGACAGGTTTTCGTATGGCTACACCTTC
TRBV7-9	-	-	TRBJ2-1	CASSPRFRGGHYNEQFF	TGTGCCAGCAGCCCCCGATTTCGAGGTGGGCACTACAATGAGCAGTTCTTC
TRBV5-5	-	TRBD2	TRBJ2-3	CASSLAGGADTQYF	TGTGCCAGCAGCTTGGCGGGAGGGGCAGATACGCAGTATTTT
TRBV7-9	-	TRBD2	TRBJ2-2	CASSQGLAPNTGELFF	TGTGCCAGCAGCCAAGGACTAGCCCCGAACACCGGGGAGCTGTTTTTT
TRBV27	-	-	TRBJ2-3	CASRWTGGTDTQYF	TGTGCCAGCAGGTGGACCGGCGGCACAGATACGCAGTATTTT
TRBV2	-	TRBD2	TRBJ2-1	CASSEEREGYEQFF	TGTGCCAGCAGTGAAGAGCGGGAGGGCTATGAGCAGTTCTTC
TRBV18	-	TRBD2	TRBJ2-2	CASSPELAGAGTNTGELFF	TGTGCCAGCTCACCAGAGCTAGCGGGAGCCGGGACGAACACCGGGGAGCTGTTTTTT
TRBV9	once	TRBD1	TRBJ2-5	CASSAGVPTGTATQYF	TGTGCCAGCAGCGCCGGCGTACCGACAGGGACCGCGACCCAGTACTTC
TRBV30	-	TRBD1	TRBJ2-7	CAWSRGGTNYEQYF	TGTGCCTGGAGCCGAGGGGGCACCAACTACGAGCAGTACTTC
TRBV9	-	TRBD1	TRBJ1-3	CASSVQGGWSSGNTIYF	TGTGCCAGCAGCGTTCAAGGGGGCTGGAGCTCTGGAAACACCATATATTTT
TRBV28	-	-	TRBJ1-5	CASTAYSNQPQHF	TGTGCCAGCACCGCTTATAGCAATCAGCCCCAGCATTTT
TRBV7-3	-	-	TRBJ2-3	CASSSPSGVTDTQYF	TGTGCCAGCAGCTCCCCGTCCGGAGTTACAGATACGCAGTATTTT
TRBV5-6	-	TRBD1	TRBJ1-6	CASSRGRTGNSPLHF	TGTGCCAGCAGCCGGGGGAGGACAGGGAATTCACCCCTCCACTTT
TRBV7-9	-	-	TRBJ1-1	CASSAGWGTEAFF	TGTGCCAGCAGCGCGGGTTGGGGCACTGAAGCTTTCTTT
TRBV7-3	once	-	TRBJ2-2	CASSETRNGELFF	TGTGCCAGCAGCGAGACAAGAAACGGGGAGCTGTTTTTT
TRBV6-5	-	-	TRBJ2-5	CATRGVRDQYF	TGTGCCACCCGAGGGGTTCGGGACCAGTACTTC
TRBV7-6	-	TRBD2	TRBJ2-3	CASSLLGLAGTRSTQYF	TGTGCCAGCAGCTTATTAGGACTAGCGGGAACCAGATCTACGCAGTATTTT
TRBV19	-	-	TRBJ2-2	CASSPGGYTGELFF	TGTGCCAGTAGCCCCGGGGGTTACACCGGGGAGCTGTTTTTT
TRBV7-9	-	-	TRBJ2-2	CASSLVATGELFF	TGTGCCAGCAGCTTAGTTGCCACCGGGGAGCTGTTTTTT
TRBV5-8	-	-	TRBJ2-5	CASSLGQWGRETQYF	TGTGCCAGCAGCCTAGGACAGTGGGGCAGGGAGACCCAGTACTTC
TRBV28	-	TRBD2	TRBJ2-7	CASGDGLAGRYEQYF	TGTGCCAGCGGCGATGGACTAGCGGGAAGGTACGAGCAGTACTTC
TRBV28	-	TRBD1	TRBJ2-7	CASLTIRGGYGQYF	TGTGCCAGCCTCACCATACGAGGGGGCTACGGACAGTACTTC
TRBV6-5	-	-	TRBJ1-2	CASSYSPWVDYGYTF	TGTGCCAGCAGTTACTCACCGTGGGTAGACTATGGCTACACCTTC
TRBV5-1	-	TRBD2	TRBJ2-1	CASSFGLAGVLYNEQFF	TGCGCCAGCAGCTTTGGTCTAGCGGGCGTTCTCTACAATGAGCAGTTCTTC
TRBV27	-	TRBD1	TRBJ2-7	CASSPTGEDQDDTYERQYF	TGTGCCAGCAGTCCGACAGGGGAAGATCAAGACGACACCTACGAGCGGCAGTACTTC
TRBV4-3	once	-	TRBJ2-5	CASSQDRAEETQYF	TGCGCCAGCAGCCAGGACAGAGCCGAAGAGACCCAGTACTTC
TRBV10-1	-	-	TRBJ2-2	CASSESQGGKWYTGELFF	TGCGCCAGCAGTGAGTCTCAGGGCGGGAAGTGGTACACCGGGGAGCTGTTTTTT
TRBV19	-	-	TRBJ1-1	CASSLDVDTEAFF	TGTGCCAGTAGTCTCGATGTGGACACTGAAGCTTTCTTT
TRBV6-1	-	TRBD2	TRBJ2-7	CASSEGGRRALLSEQYF	TGTGCCAGCAGTGAAGGCGGGAGGCGAGCCCTCTTATCCGAGCAGTACTTC
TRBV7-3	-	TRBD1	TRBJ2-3	CASSLDRGLPDTQYF	TGTGCCAGCAGCTTGGACAGGGGGCTTCCAGATACGCAGTATTTT
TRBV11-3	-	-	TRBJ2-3	CASSSSPTDTQYF	TGTGCCAGCAGCTCTTCCCCCACAGATACGCAGTATTTT
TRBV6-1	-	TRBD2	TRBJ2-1	CASSALSGSKQDEQFF	TGTGCCAGCAGTGCCTTAAGCGGGAGTAAACAGGATGAGCAGTTCTTC
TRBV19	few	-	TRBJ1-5	CASSIISSGGQPQHF	TGTGCCAGTAGTATAATCTCTAGCGGTGGGCAGCCCCAGCATTTT
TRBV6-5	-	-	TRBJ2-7	CASRGPYRPYEQYF	TGTGCCAGCAGAGGCCCTTACCGGCCCTACGAGCAGTACTTC
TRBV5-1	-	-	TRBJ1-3	CASSSGSSGNTIYF	TGCGCCAGCAGCTCTGGGAGCTCTGGAAACACCATATATTTT
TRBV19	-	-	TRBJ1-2	CASRSSVWWYYGYTF	TGTGCCAGCCGGAGTTCTGTATGGTGGTACTATGGCTACACCTTC
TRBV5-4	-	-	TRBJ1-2	CASSLGTGEGGYTF	TGTGCCAGCAGCTTGGGTACGGGGGAGGGTGGCTACACCTTC
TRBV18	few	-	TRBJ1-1	CASSPRVTEAFF	TGTGCCAGCTCACCCCGGGTTACTGAAGCTTTCTTT
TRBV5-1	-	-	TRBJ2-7	CASSLRSLGRTYEQYF	TGCGCCAGCAGCTTGCGTAGTTTAGGACGGACCTACGAGCAGTACTTC
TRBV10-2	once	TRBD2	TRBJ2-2	CASYPGTSGSYPGELFF	TGCGCCAGCTACCCCGGGACTAGCGGGAGTTACCCCGGGGAGCTGTTTTTT
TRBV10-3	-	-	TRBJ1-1	CAISELQGVYGEAFF	TGTGCCATCAGTGAGTTGCAGGGTGTCTACGGTGAAGCTTTCTTT